These T cell receptor beta chains were read from a single sample in a study of OX40 agonist ivuxolimab in advanced cancers. TCRdb keeps only in-frame clones here, not all; method: immunoSEQ multiplex PCR. This sample yields tens of thousands of clones, of which 84% are seen a single time; around 0.75% belongs to the top ten. The specimen comprised CD4+ or CD8+ T cells sorted from blood, sampled in a trial of the OX40 agonist ivuxolimab. The receptor source for this set is an adult with an advanced solid tumor such as melanoma, head and neck, liver or kidney cancer. The CDR3 runs from the conserved cysteine through the conserved F or W. The D gene is left open where the match is weak. Only some rows state a clone size, as once, few, many or a class for expanded clones.

TRBJ2-3 - 14 TRBV7-3 - TGTGCCAGCAGCTTCGGCCCTAGCACAGATACGCAGTATTTT CASSFGPSTDTQYF
TRBJ1-1 once 13 TRBV27 TRBD1 TGTGCCAGCAGGCGGACAGGGAACACTGAAGCTTTCTTT CASRRTGNTEAFF
TRBJ2-1 - 16 TRBV11-2 TRBD2 TGTGCCAGCAGCTTAATTAGACTAGCGGGAGCCAATGAGCAGTTCTTC CASSLIRLAGANEQFF
TRBJ1-2 once 12 TRBV5-6 - TGTGCCAGCAGCTTGACAGATGGGGGCTACACCTTC CASSLTDGGYTF
TRBJ2-3 - 16 TRBV4-2 TRBD1 TGTGCCAGCAGCCAGTTGGACAGGGGGCTGGAAGATACGCAGTATTTT CASSQLDRGLEDTQYF
TRBJ2-1 - 13 TRBV9 - TGTGCCAGCAGCGTGGCTGCGGGGACTGAGCAGTTCTTC CASSVAAGTEQFF
TRBJ1-1 once 16 TRBV18 - TGTGCCAGCTCACTGATTCCGGTCCCAGGTGGCACTGAAGCTTTCTTT CASSLIPVPGGTEAFF
TRBJ2-7 - 12 TRBV7-8 TRBD1 TGTGCCAGCAGCTTTCCAGGGGGCGAGCAGTACTTC CASSFPGGEQYF
TRBJ2-5 - 13 TRBV6-5 TRBD2 TGTGCCAGCAAACCCCCCGGGGGGGAGACCCAGTACTTC CASKPPGGETQYF
TRBJ2-3 - 19 TRBV4-1 TRBD2 TGCGCCAGCAGCCAAGATGGGACTAGCGGGGCAGCTAGCACAGATACGCAGTATTTT CASSQDGTSGAASTDTQYF
TRBJ2-1 - 16 TRBV30 - TGTGCCTGGAGTGTACGGCCAGCGGGTCCCTACAATGAGCAGTTCTTC CAWSVRPAGPYNEQFF
TRBJ1-6 - 15 TRBV19 - TGTGCCAGTAGGAAAGGGCGAGACAGTAATTCACCCCTCCACTTT CASRKGRDSNSPLHF
TRBJ2-2 - 16 TRBV4-2 - TGTGCCAGCAGCCAAGATAGGGGGGCTATCACCGGGGAGCTGTTTTTT CASSQDRGAITGELFF
TRBJ2-1 - 17 TRBV18 TRBD2 TGTGCCAGCTCACCATCTACCTCGGGAGGTACCTACAATGAGCAGTTCTTC CASSPSTSGGTYNEQFF
TRBJ1-5 - 15 TRBV28 - TGTGCCAGCATCGAGGGGGGGGCCGTTTATCAGCCCCAGCATTTT CASIEGGAVYQPQHF
TRBJ2-7 - 15 TRBV2 TRBD1 TGTGCCAGCAGTTTCCTCCGGACAGGGGGCTCCGAGCAGTACTTC CASSFLRTGGSEQYF
TRBJ2-3 few 12 TRBV7-9 - TGTGCCAGCAGCTCCTTTGGGGATACGCAGTATTTT CASSSFGDTQYF
TRBJ2-2 - 18 TRBV28 - TGTGCCAGCAGCCCTCCAAGGGGAATAGGGGCAAACACCGGGGAGCTGTTTTTT CASSPPRGIGANTGELFF
TRBJ1-2 once 13 TRBV6-5 - TGTGCCAGCAGATCCAGGGTAGTCTATGGCTACACCTTC CASRSRVVYGYTF
TRBJ2-1 - 13 TRBV19 TRBD2 TGTGCCAGTAGTATCTTCGGGGGGGATGAGCAGTTCTTC CASSIFGGDEQFF
TRBJ2-5 - 12 TRBV7-6 TRBD2 TGTGCCAGCAGCTTAAAGCGGGAGGCCCAGTACTTC CASSLKREAQYF
TRBJ2-2 - 16 TRBV19 - TGTGCCAGTAGGGAAGTCCATGGAGGGCCCACCGGGGAGCTGTTTTTT CASREVHGGPTGELFF